The entry that follows covers one T cell receptor beta chain sequence. Its antigen remains unknown. By phenotype, naive CD8+ T cells were CD45RO-CCR7+CD27+CD95-. UMI labels and 5' RACE were used to prepare the TRB cDNA libraries. TCRdb reprocessed the 5' RACE reads and keeps a single row for each CDR3 protein, giving no DNA. This sample's clone table lists 50,000 to 65,000 distinct CDR3 sequences. The data were obtained in a study of CXCR3-negative and CXCR3-positive naive CD8 T cells. This CDR3 spans 15 amino acids. CDR1 is SGHVS, CDR2 FQNEAQ, per germline. General study points: Whereas memory cells differed, naive CXCR3-negative and CXCR3-positive cells shared similar TRBV-TRBJ usage. Naive cells with CXCR3 showed TRB CDR3s that were more hydrophobic than those in CXCR3-negative naive cells.

The sample comprised naive CXCR3+ CD8+ T cells from blood. Subset indicated: CD45RO-CCR7+CD27+CD95- naive CD8+ T cells expressing CXCR3 (TNR3+). The receptor's source is a human donor in good health. Some clones in this sample may be carry-over from other donors' samples. This chain connects TRBV7-8 to TRBJ2-1; absent DNA, TCRdb's TRBD2 call cannot be checked. The chain's CDR3 is CASSLAGLEDNEQFF.